Presented here are 21 T cell receptor beta chains from one specimen sequenced in a study of PD-1 blockade in classical Hodgkin lymphoma. Every patient relapsed after autologous stem cell transplantation, and brentuximab vedotin exposure varied. This table comes from immunoSEQ multiplex PCR, and its TCRdb copy is limited to in-frame clones, with some not included. The repertoire holds 110,000 or so clones, with 80% to 90% as singletons. The sequencing used peripheral blood mononuclear cells (PBMCs), collected before the second cycle of nivolumab. These receptors were obtained from a human donor with classical Hodgkin lymphoma.

This chain links TRBV5-6 with TRBJ2-5; D is unclear. Germline values: CDR1 SGHDT, CDR2 YYEEEE. With 0 bases removed from V and 5 bases from J, the gap between germline ends came to 8 bases. The CDR3 totals 13 residues. The DNA for the CDR3 is TGTGCCAGCAGCTTGGGAGGTGGGGAGACCCAGTACTTC. Its protein product is CASSLGGGETQYF.

In its sample, this clone was seen a few times. V usage is TRBV6-5 and J usage is TRBJ1-1, with D perhaps TRBD1 (5 bases). Trimming took 1 base from V and 5 from J, leaving 11 bases between them. CDR1 and CDR2 from the germline V gene are MNHEY and SVGAGI. This CDR3 spans 14 amino acids. The CDR3 protein is CASSYLQGGTEAFF. DNA of the CDR3: TGTGCCAGCAGTTACTTGCAGGGAGGAACTGAAGCTTTCTTT.

This clone was counted a few times. CDR3 DNA: TGCGCCAGCAGCTCCGGGACACCGGGCACTGAAGCTTTCTTT. Translated, it gives CASSSGTPGTEAFF. This sequence joins TRBV5-1 and TRBJ1-1, with D possibly being TRBD1 (6 bases). Germline CDR1 is SGHRS and CDR2 is YFSETQ. This CDR3 contains 14 residues. V was shortened by 3 bases and J by 4 bases, with 13 bases between the two germline ends. The whole variable domain, remainder taken from reference TRBV5-1 and TRBJ1-1, is KAGVTQTPRYLIKTRGQQVTLSCSPISGHRSVSWYQQTPGQGLQFLFEYFSETQRNKGNFPGRFSGRQFSNSRSEMNVSTLELGDSALYLCASSSGTPGTEAFFGQGTRLTVV.

V and J are TRBV30 and TRBJ1-2; tentative D call: TRBD1 (6 bases). The CDR3 length is 15 residues. The germline CDR1 and CDR2 sequences are GTSNPN and SVGIG (reference sequence). Between the trimmed V and J ends, which lost 4 bases and 0 bases, there was a span of 15 bases. CDR3 sequence (DNA): TGTGCCTGGAACTTTGGACAGAACACTAACTATGGCTACACCTTC. This codes for CAWNFGQNTNYGYTF.

V is TRBV11-2 and J is TRBJ2-6; D is unclear. The CDR3 runs 15 residues. CDR1 SGHAT and CDR2 FQNNGV come from the germline V gene. V was cut by 3 bases and J by 0 bases, with 6 bases left in between. The CDR3 here is CASSFDPSGANVLTF. The CDR3 region has the DNA TGTGCCAGCAGCTTCGACCCCTCTGGGGCCAACGTCCTGACTTTC.

The rearrangement uses TRBV5-1 and TRBJ2-7; D gene ambiguous. V lost 0 bases and J 1 base, leaving 8 bases between the germline ends. The CDR3 loop spans 14 amino acids. Germline V gene data show CDR1 as SGHRS and CDR2 as YFSETQ. The CDR3 DNA is TGCGCCAGCAGCTTGGAGCCATATTCCTACGAGCAGTACTTC. Translated: CASSLEPYSYEQYF.

The rearrangement links TRBV4-1 to TRBJ1-1; possible D gene TRBD1, 5 bases. CDR1 is MGHRA and CDR2 is YSYEKL in the germline V gene. Trimming left V 4 bases short and J 2 bases short, with 11 bases between. CDR3 length equals 14 residues. CDR3: CASSRQGVNTEAFF. CDR3 bases: TGCGCCAGCAGCCGGCAGGGTGTAAACACTGAAGCTTTCTTT.

This chain joins TRBV5-5 and TRBJ2-2, with D maybe TRBD1 (5 bases). Germline assignment: CDR1 SGHKS and CDR2 YYEKEE (reference sequence). The CDR3 is 15 residues long. V was shortened by 0 bases and J by 3 bases, with 9 bases between the two germline ends. CDR3 sequence reads: CASSLEGLDTGELFF. The CDR3 DNA follows: TGTGCCAGCAGCTTGGAGGGGTTGGACACCGGGGAGCTGTTTTTT. The full variable domain, in which reference TRBV5-5 and TRBJ2-2 provide the parts outside the CDR3, is DAGVTQSPTHLIKTRGQQVTLRCSPISGHKSVSWYQQVLGQGPQFIFQYYEKEERGRGNFPDRFSARQFPNYSSELNVNALLLGDSALYLCASSLEGLDTGELFFGEGSRLTVL.

V usage is TRBV19 and J usage is TRBJ1-5; D possibly corresponds to TRBD1 (6 bases). CDR1 and CDR2 from the germline V gene are LNHDA and SQIVND (reference sequence). Between the trimmed V and J ends, which lost 7 bases and 4 bases, there was a span of 11 bases. This CDR3 is built from 13 residues. The CDR3 loop reads CASNRQGNQPQHF. Written as DNA, the CDR3 is TGTGCCAGTAATAGGCAGGGGAATCAGCCCCAGCATTTT.

This chain connects TRBV5-7 to TRBJ1-2; D is possibly TRBD1 (5 bases). TRBV5-7 is marked as an open reading frame, function uncertain. The ends were cut back, 2 bases at V and 4 bases at J, with 15 bases in the middle. CDR3 length: 15 residues. The CDR3 nucleotides read TGTGCCAGCAGCTTCCCGAGGGACGGTCCCTATGGCTACACCTTC. It translates to CASSFPRDGPYGYTF.

The V gene is TRBV28, the J gene TRBJ1-2; TRBD1 is a possible D gene (5 bases). V lost 6 bases to trimming and J lost 4 bases, with 15 bases between them. Germline V gives CDR1 MDHEN, CDR2 SYDVKM. The CDR3 totals 14 residues. CDR3: CASRSTGTAYGYTF. The DNA of the CDR3 is TGTGCCAGCAGGTCTACCGGGACGGCCTATGGCTACACCTTC.

V gene TRBV6-1 combines with J gene TRBJ1-1; the match to TRBD1 covers 7 bases. Germline trimming cut 4 bases from V and 6 bases from J; bases unmatched to any gene: 8. The germline V gene has CDR1 MNHNS and CDR2 SASEGT. There are 14 residues in the CDR3. CDR3 sequence (DNA): TGTGCCAGCAGTGTAAGACAGGGCGGCGCTGAAGCTTTCTTT. This encodes CASSVRQGGAEAFF.

CDR3 bases: TGTGCCAGCAGCTTAACTAGCCTGTCCTACGAGCAGTACTTC. It translates to CASSLTSLSYEQYF. The chain couples TRBV11-3 to TRBJ2-7; a weak D match, TRBD2 (6 bases). The CDR3 contains 14 residues. V dropped 2 bases and J dropped 1 base, with 9 bases sitting between them. Germline CDR1 reads SGHNT; CDR2 reads YENEEA.

The gene calls are TRBV6-1 and TRBJ1-5, with D tentatively TRBD1 (5 bases). The CDR3 loop spans 16 amino acids. Trimming pared 4 bases from V and 6 bases from J, leaving 19 bases between. The V gene's germline CDR1 is MNHNS and CDR2 SASEGT. The CDR3 spells CASSARGREDRQPQHF. The CDR3 DNA follows: TGTGCCAGCAGTGCTAGGGGCAGGGAGGATCGTCAGCCCCAGCATTTT.

V is TRBV5-5 and J is TRBJ2-5, with no clear D. Trimming pared 4 bases from V and 2 bases from J, leaving 12 bases between. This CDR3 is built from 14 residues. Germline lookup yields CDR1 SGHKS and CDR2 YYEKEE (reference sequence). The CDR3 nucleotides are TGTGCCAGCAGCAAACTTCAGATACAAGAGACCCAGTACTTC. The encoded protein is CASSKLQIQETQYF.

The rearrangement joins TRBV10-3 to TRBJ2-2; tentatively, D is TRBD1 (6 bases). The CDR3 is 15 amino acids. The germline CDR1 and CDR2 sequences are ENHRY and SYGVKD. Trimming removed 10 bases from V and 5 bases from J, with 20 bases in between. In nucleotides, the CDR3 is TGTGCCACAACTACAGGGAGCGTTTCTACCGGGGAGCTGTTTTTT. The encoded protein is CATTTGSVSTGELFF.

This chain connects TRBV28 to TRBJ2-3; 9 nucleotides align to TRBD2. The CDR3 has 14 amino acids. Looked up from germline, CDR1 is MDHEN and CDR2 is SYDVKM. V shed 5 bases and J 8 bases; nucleotides not matched to a gene: 8. The chain's CDR3 is CASSLLAGPGTQYF. CDR3 in DNA: TGTGCCAGCAGTCTGCTAGCGGGGCCGGGTACGCAGTATTTT.

The rearrangement uses TRBV5-8 and TRBJ2-5; 9 bases are shared with TRBD1. The J segment lost 2 bases and the V segment lost 5 bases, leaving 13 bases of the junction unmatched. This CDR3 region has 17 residues. CDR1 is SGHTS, CDR2 YDEGEE, per germline. The CDR3 region is CASSLMGQGKAQETQYF. CDR3 DNA sequence: TGTGCCAGCAGTCTGATGGGACAGGGAAAGGCTCAAGAGACCCAGTACTTC.

This chain uses TRBV6-1 with TRBJ2-6, with D unclear. This CDR3 comprises 15 residues. Germline V lookup: CDR1 MNHNS, CDR2 SASEGT. Trimming shortened V by 6 bases and J by 4 bases, and 13 bases separated the two germline ends. Here the CDR3 reads CASSISVSGANVLTF. CDR3 nucleotides: TGTGCCAGCAGCATCAGTGTCTCCGGGGCCAACGTCCTGACTTTC.

The chain uses TRBV2 and TRBJ1-1; no definite D call. This CDR3 has 14 residues. Germline lookup yields CDR1 SNHLY and CDR2 FYNNEI. The ends were cut back, 5 bases at V and 4 bases at J, with 14 bases in the middle. The CDR3 bases are TGTGCCAGCAGTCCCAGACCCTTGAGCACTGAAGCTTTCTTT. Its translation: CASSPRPLSTEAFF.

The chain recombines TRBV4-1 with TRBJ2-7; 16 positions match TRBD2. Per germline, CDR1 MGHRA and CDR2 YSYEKL. There are 17 residues in the CDR3. With 3 bases clipped from V and 2 bases from J, the junction kept 4 bases outside the gene matches. The CDR3 nucleotides are TGCGCCAGCAGCCAGGCCGGGACTAGCGGGAGGGCCTACGAGCAGTACTTC. It yields the protein CASSQAGTSGRAYEQYF.